This TCR beta chain came from a study of blood T cells in healthy people across ages. Study-wide context: About one barcoded beta molecule was captured per two T cells (by template switching).

Study-level results: Naive CD4+ cell counts and diversity both ran higher in long-lived than in aged donors. Naive and antigen-experienced cells could not be conclusively compared, given unsorted PBMCs.

A second about 7 to 11 cycle PCR used barcoded and J-beta primers. In TCRdb, the 5' RACE reads were re-called with MiXCR into one record per CDR3 protein. The sample carries about 1.4 million distinct CDR3 sequences, roughly 60% recorded once. Comments on this clonotype: The target antigen is unknown.

Investigators took about 10 milliliters of peripheral blood from every donor. The germline V and J ends were trimmed by 6 bases and 5 bases, with 23 bases remaining between them. The CDR3 spans 17 residues. Germline assignment: CDR1 SGHTA and CDR2 FQGNSA. The sequenced sample consisted of blood. The clonotype comes from a man in his late teens or twenties in good health. J is TRBJ2-1 and V is TRBV7-2; D is tentatively TRBD1 or TRBD2 (7 bases each). This chain's CDR3 is CASSSDPSRGGNNEQFF. The DNA for the CDR3 is TGTGCCAGCAGTTCAGACCCCTCCAGGGGGGGGAACAATGAGCAGTTCTTC.